This T cell receptor beta chain came from a study of blood T cell repertoires in COVID-19. Authors' data handling: Estimation of nucleated cell counts was performed using reference gene primer amplification. Sequenced by immunoSEQ multiplex PCR; TCRdb stores in-frame clones only, minus some. That table furnishes V, J and clone size, whereas the DNA furnished D and trimming. Found here are 65,000 to 95,000 clones, around 83% of them singletons; the top ten hold 20% to 25%. CDR1 and CDR2 (germline): SGHDT, YYEEEE. V lost 3 bases and J 7 bases, leaving 17 bases between the germline ends. CDR3 length equals 14 residues.

The sequencing input was peripheral blood. This TCR was sampled from a woman in her forties or fifties with acute or convalescent COVID-19. J is TRBJ2-7 and V is TRBV5-6; the D is unclear. In nucleotides, the CDR3 is TGTGCCAGCAGCTCACAGCCCCACTTAGGTGAGCAGTACTTC. Protein sequence: CASSSQPHLGEQYF.